These 5 T cell receptor beta chains came from one sample sequenced in a study of blood T cell repertoires in COVID-19. Repertoires were generated with immunoSEQ multiplex PCR, while TCRdb's copy carries only in-frame clones and drops some. Of some 57,000 clones listed, around 90% are singletons. Sequences were obtained from peripheral blood. Receptors originate from a man in his 60s with active COVID-19.

V is TRBV2 and J is TRBJ1-2; unclear D gene. Germline CDR1 is SNHLY and CDR2 is FYNNEI. V lost 7 bases to trimming and J lost 3 bases, with 9 bases between them. The CDR3 spans 12 residues. CDR3 in amino acids: CASMVGDYGYTF. CDR3 DNA: TGTGCCAGCATGGTCGGGGACTATGGCTACACCTTC.

The chain joins TRBV10-1 to TRBJ2-5, with 9 bases lining up with TRBD2. The CDR3 loop spans 15 amino acids. The junction had 12 bases not matched to a gene; V was cut back by 8 bases and J by 5 bases. Germline V CDR1 and CDR2: WNHNN, SYGVQD (reference sequence). The CDR3 DNA reads TGCGCCAGCCGATTTTTAGCGGGAGTGGGCGAGACCCAGTACTTC. It is translated as CASRFLAGVGETQYF.

The V and J genes are TRBV4-2 and TRBJ2-1; TRBD2 aligns across 7 bases. In germline, CDR1 is LGHNA, CDR2 YNFKEQ. V was clipped by 0 bases and J by 15 bases; unmatched bases: 14. CDR3 length: 15 amino acids. CDR3 protein: CASSQDREVWRESFF. CDR3 coding DNA: TGTGCCAGCAGCCAAGATAGAGAGGTATGGCGGGAGTCGTTCTTC.

The J gene is TRBJ2-3, the V gene TRBV20-1; 9 bases map to TRBD2. After removal of 6 bases from V and 4 bases from J, the junction contained 17 bases not matched to a gene. Germline V CDR1 and CDR2: DFQATT, SNEGSKA (reference sequence). The CDR3 is made up of 17 amino acids. CDR3 DNA sequence: TGCAGTGCCAGTAGTCAATCAGGGGGACTAGCCCCAGATACGCAGTATTTT. The encoded protein is CSASSQSGGLAPDTQYF.

The J gene is TRBJ1-6, the V gene TRBV6-5, with D unresolved. CDR1 and CDR2 from the germline V gene are MNHEY and SVGAGI. The CDR3 sequence is 14 residues long. V lost 1 base, J lost 9 bases, and 10 bases lay in between. CDR3 DNA: TGTGCCAGCAGTTACTTAGCCGGTCCTTCACCCCTCCACTTT. Translating it yields CASSYLAGPSPLHF.